Below, 18 T cell receptor beta chains from the same sample are listed, as sequenced in a study of T cell responses to AZD1222 COVID-19 vaccine. Clones were sequenced by immunoSEQ multiplex PCR, and TCRdb holds only the in-frame ones, with some missing. The table has 60,000 to 75,000 clones, approximately 82% seen once. The sample in question was peripheral blood, obtained on day 0 of AZD1222 vaccination. The receptors were sampled from an adult in good health.

This chain joins TRBV9 and TRBJ1-1; 8 nucleotides align to TRBD1. This CDR3 has 15 residues. J lost 2 bases, V lost 3 bases, and 6 bases had no gene match. Germline V gene data show CDR1 as SGDLS and CDR2 as YYNGEE. The CDR3 loop is CASSDLTGANTEAFF. CDR3 DNA sequence: TGTGCCAGCAGCGACCTGACAGGGGCTAACACTGAAGCTTTCTTT.

The chain joins TRBV5-5 to TRBJ2-5, with no clear D. CDR3 size: 13 residues. V was clipped by 1 base and J by 3 bases, with 7 bases between them. CDR1 and CDR2 (germline): SGHKS, YYEKEE (reference sequence). Here the CDR3 reads CASSLIGKETQYF. The CDR3 coding sequence is TGTGCCAGCAGCTTGATTGGGAAAGAGACCCAGTACTTC. The full variable domain, its missing parts supplied by reference TRBV5-5 and TRBJ2-5, is DAGVTQSPTHLIKTRGQQVTLRCSPISGHKSVSWYQQVLGQGPQFIFQYYEKEERGRGNFPDRFSARQFPNYSSELNVNALLLGDSALYLCASSLIGKETQYFGPGTRLLVL.

The chain is built from TRBV19 and TRBJ2-1, with D possibly matching TRBD2 (5 bases). The CDR3 is 12 amino acids. V shed 2 bases and J shed 9 bases, with 8 bases lying between them. Per germline, CDR1 LNHDA and CDR2 SQIVND (reference sequence). The CDR3 loop is CASSISGFEQFF. In DNA, the CDR3 is TGTGCCAGTAGTATATCGGGATTTGAGCAGTTCTTC.

The chain is built from TRBV7-2 and TRBJ1-1; D call uncertain. V lost 7 bases and J 1 base, leaving 10 bases between the germline ends. Germline CDR1 SGHTA, CDR2 FQGNSA. The CDR3 spans 13 residues. CDR3 nucleotides: TGTGCCAGCACCTTTAACAGGAACACTGAAGCTTTCTTT. This sequence encodes CASTFNRNTEAFF.

The chain couples TRBV11-2 to TRBJ2-5; 15 bases align to TRBD2. The CDR3 sequence is 16 residues long. Germline-derived CDR1 and CDR2 are SGHAT and FQNNGV. J lost 2 bases, V lost 4 bases, and 2 bases had no gene match. CDR3 amino acids: CASSSGLAGGQETQYF. The CDR3 DNA follows: TGTGCCAGCAGCTCGGGACTAGCGGGAGGTCAAGAGACCCAGTACTTC.

The chain's CDR3 is CASSNSPGFASFTGATSTDTQYF. The CDR3, as DNA: TGTGCCAGCAGCAACTCGCCAGGTTTCGCCTCTTTTACCGGAGCAACTAGCACAGATACGCAGTATTTT. The gene calls are TRBV21-1 and TRBJ2-3. TRBV21-1 is a known pseudogene. The CDR3 runs 23 residues.

This clone has a single count. The chain combines TRBV15 with TRBJ2-4; D is perhaps TRBD1 (6 bases). Per the germline V gene, CDR1 is LNHNV and CDR2 is YYDKDF (reference sequence). V was clipped by 0 bases and J by 7 bases, with 13 bases between them. CDR3 length: 15 residues. CDR3 amino acids: CATSRDVGTGNIQYF. The CDR3 DNA reads as TGTGCCACCAGCAGAGATGTCGGAACAGGGAACATTCAGTACTTC.

The rearrangement links TRBV7-3 to TRBJ1-2, with D maybe TRBD1 (6 bases). Trimming removed 2 bases from V and 4 bases from J, with 23 bases in between. The CDR3 has 18 residues. Germline V lookup: CDR1 SGHTA, CDR2 FQGTGA. The CDR3 DNA sequence: TGTGCCAGCAGCTTATCGGGGAATGGGCCAGGGGACCTCTATGGCTACACCTTC. Its translation: CASSLSGNGPGDLYGYTF.

Worth noting for this clone: Other DNA sequences in the sample encode the same CDR3. The V gene is TRBV4-1, the J gene TRBJ1-4; D is perhaps TRBD1 (6 bases). Germline CDR1 reads MGHRA; CDR2 reads YSYEKL. The CDR3 is 16 amino acids. Trimming cost V 1 base and J 0 bases, with 9 bases left between them. CDR3 DNA sequence: TGCGCCAGCAGCCAAGGGACAGTCGCAACTAATGAAAAACTGTTTTTT. This codes for CASSQGTVATNEKLFF.

V and J are TRBV6-5 and TRBJ2-5; 11 positions match TRBD2. The CDR3 has 14 amino acids. Per germline, CDR1 MNHEY and CDR2 SVGAGI. V lost 9 bases to trimming and J lost 1 base; unmatched junction nucleotides: 4. CDR3 sequence reads: CASGTSGIQETQYF. CDR3 DNA: TGTGCCAGTGGGACTAGCGGAATCCAAGAGACCCAGTACTTC.

The CDR3: CASSSHGPSYEQYV. The DNA of the CDR3 is TGTGCCAGCAGTTCTCACGGGCCGTCCTACGAGCAGTACGTC. The chain employs TRBV28 and TRBJ2-7; D uncertain. Trimming cost V 4 bases and J 1 base, with 11 bases left between them. The CDR3 has 14 amino acids. Germline V gene data show CDR1 as MDHEN and CDR2 as SYDVKM.

This rearrangement joins TRBV25-1 to TRBJ2-1; D unclear. CDR3 size: 16 residues. Trimming left V 2 bases short and J 3 bases short, with 14 bases between. The germline V gene has CDR1 MGHDK and CDR2 SYGVNS. The CDR3 sequence: CASSESKKADYNEQFF. The CDR3 nucleotides read TGTGCCAGCAGTGAAAGCAAGAAGGCCGACTACAATGAGCAGTTCTTC.

This clone was seen only once. The chain carries TRBV6-5 and TRBJ2-1; 9 bases align to TRBD2. This CDR3 contains 15 residues. V was pared by 1 base and J by 6 bases, with 4 bases of the junction left unmatched. The germline CDR1 and CDR2 sequences are MNHEY and SVGAGI. CDR3 coding DNA: TGTGCCAGCAGTTACTTGACTAGCGGAGGCAATGAGCAGTTCTTC. This translates into CASSYLTSGGNEQFF.

This rearrangement joins TRBV7-9 to TRBJ2-1; D is uncertain. The V gene's germline CDR1 is SEHNR and CDR2 FQNEAQ (reference sequence). The CDR3 extends over 15 amino acids. V lost 2 bases and J 6 bases, leaving 14 bases between the germline ends. CDR3 amino acids: CASSLSQLKGNEQFF. CDR3 coding DNA: TGTGCCAGCAGCTTAAGCCAACTGAAGGGCAATGAGCAGTTCTTC.

The J gene is TRBJ2-7, the V gene TRBV4-3; 8 nucleotides agree with TRBD2. The ends lost 4 bases at V and 0 bases at J; junction bases unmatched: 8. Germline V gene data show CDR1 as LGHNA and CDR2 as YSLEER. The CDR3 consists of 16 residues. This CDR3 reads CASSPSLAGNSYEQYF. The CDR3 coding sequence is TGCGCCAGCAGCCCGTCCTTAGCGGGGAACTCCTACGAGCAGTACTTC.

The V call is TRBV18, the J call TRBJ2-1; the match to TRBD1 covers 7 bases. V was clipped by 5 bases and J by 7 bases; unmatched bases: 2. The CDR3 covers 12 residues. Per germline, CDR1 KGHSH and CDR2 LQKENI. The CDR3 here is CASSTGQNEQFF. DNA for the CDR3: TGTGCCAGCTCAACGGGACAGAATGAGCAGTTCTTC.

V usage is TRBV4-1 and J usage is TRBJ2-7, with D possibly TRBD2 on 5 matching bases. Germline V lookup: CDR1 MGHRA, CDR2 YSYEKL. This CDR3 is 16 amino acids long. Trimming stripped 0 bases from V and 2 bases from J, with 14 bases between. The CDR3 loop reads CASSQDPVGATYEQYF. The CDR3 region has the DNA TGCGCCAGCAGCCAAGACCCCGTGGGAGCGACCTACGAGCAGTACTTC.

This CDR3 is CASSYSTGADQPQHF. In DNA form, the CDR3 reads TGTGCCAGCAGTTACTCGACAGGGGCTGATCAGCCCCAGCATTTT. J is TRBJ1-5 and V is TRBV6-5; TRBD1 agrees at 8 bases. This CDR3 has 15 residues. Germline V lookup: CDR1 MNHEY, CDR2 SVGAGI. Losses at the gene ends were 0 bases for V and 5 bases for J; bases not matched to a gene: 3.